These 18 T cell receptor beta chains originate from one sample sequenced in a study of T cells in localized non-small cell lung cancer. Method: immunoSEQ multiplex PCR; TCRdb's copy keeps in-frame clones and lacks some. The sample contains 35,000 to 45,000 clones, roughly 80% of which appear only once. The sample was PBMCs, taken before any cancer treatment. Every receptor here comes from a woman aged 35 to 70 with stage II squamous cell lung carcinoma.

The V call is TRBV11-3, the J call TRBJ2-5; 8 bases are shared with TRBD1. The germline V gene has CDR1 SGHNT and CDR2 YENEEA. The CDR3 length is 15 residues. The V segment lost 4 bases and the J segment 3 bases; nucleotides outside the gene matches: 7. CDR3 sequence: CASSSRQGIEETQYF. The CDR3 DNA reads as TGTGCCAGCAGCTCACGACAGGGGATCGAAGAGACCCAGTACTTC.

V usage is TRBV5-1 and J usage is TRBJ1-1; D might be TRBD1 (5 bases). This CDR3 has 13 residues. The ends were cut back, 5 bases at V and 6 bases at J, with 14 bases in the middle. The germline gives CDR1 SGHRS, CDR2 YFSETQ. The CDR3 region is CASSFWGGPEAFF. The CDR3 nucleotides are TGCGCCAGCAGTTTTTGGGGCGGGCCTGAAGCTTTCTTT.

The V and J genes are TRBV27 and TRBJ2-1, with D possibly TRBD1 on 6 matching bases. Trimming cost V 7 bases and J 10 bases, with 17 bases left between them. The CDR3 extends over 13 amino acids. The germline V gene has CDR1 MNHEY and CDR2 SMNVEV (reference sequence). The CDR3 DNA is TGTGCCAGCACTATACCAGGGGCAGGGGAGCAGTTCTTC. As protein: CASTIPGAGEQFF.

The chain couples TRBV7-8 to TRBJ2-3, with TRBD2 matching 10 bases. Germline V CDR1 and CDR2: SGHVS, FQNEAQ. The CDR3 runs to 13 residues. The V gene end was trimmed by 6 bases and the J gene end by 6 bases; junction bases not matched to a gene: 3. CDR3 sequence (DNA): TGTGCCAGCAGACTAGCGGGGAGGGATACGCAGTATTTT. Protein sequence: CASRLAGRDTQYF.

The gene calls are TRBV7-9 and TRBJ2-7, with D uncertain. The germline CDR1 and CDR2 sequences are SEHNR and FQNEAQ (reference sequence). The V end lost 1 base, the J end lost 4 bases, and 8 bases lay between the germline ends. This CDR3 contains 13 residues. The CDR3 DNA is TGTGCCAGCAGCTTAGTTGACTCTTACGAGCAGTACGTC. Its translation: CASSLVDSYEQYV.

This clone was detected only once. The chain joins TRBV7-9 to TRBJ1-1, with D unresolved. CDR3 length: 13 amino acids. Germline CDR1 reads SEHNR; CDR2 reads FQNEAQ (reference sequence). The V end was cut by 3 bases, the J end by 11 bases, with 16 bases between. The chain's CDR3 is CASSFDEPVDAFF. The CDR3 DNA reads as TGTGCCAGCAGCTTCGACGAGCCCGTGGACGCTTTCTTT. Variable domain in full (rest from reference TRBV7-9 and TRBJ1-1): DTGVSQNPRHKITKRGQNVTFRCDPISEHNRLYWYRQTLGQGPEFLTYFQNEAQLEKSRLLSDRFSAERPKGSFSTLEIQRTEQGDSAMYLCASSFDEPVDAFFGQGTRLTVV.

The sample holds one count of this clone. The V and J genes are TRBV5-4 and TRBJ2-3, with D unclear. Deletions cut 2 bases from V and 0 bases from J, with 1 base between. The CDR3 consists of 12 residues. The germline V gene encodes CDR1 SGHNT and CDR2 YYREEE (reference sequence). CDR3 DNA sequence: TGTGCCAGCAGCTTAAGCACAGATACGCAGTATTTT. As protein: CASSLSTDTQYF.

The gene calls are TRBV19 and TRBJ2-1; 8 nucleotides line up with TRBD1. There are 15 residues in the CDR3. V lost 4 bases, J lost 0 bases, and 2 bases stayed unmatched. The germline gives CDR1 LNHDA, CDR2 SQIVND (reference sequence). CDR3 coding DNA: TGTGCCAGTAGTACCACAGGGGGCTCCTACAATGAGCAGTTCTTC. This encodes CASSTTGGSYNEQFF.

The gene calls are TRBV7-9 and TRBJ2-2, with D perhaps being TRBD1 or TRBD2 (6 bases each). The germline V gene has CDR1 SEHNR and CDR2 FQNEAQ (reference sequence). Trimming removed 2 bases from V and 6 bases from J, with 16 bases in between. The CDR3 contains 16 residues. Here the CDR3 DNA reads TGTGCCAGCAGCTTAATTGGGGGGCAGGAGGCCGGGGAGCTGTTTTTT. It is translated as CASSLIGGQEAGELFF.

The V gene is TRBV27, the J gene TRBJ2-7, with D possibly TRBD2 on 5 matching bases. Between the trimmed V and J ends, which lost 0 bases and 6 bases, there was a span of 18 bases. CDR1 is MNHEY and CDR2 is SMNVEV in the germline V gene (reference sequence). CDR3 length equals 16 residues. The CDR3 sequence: CASSLSSPDEGGEQYF. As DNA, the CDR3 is TGTGCCAGCAGTTTATCATCCCCAGATGAGGGTGGCGAGCAGTACTTC.

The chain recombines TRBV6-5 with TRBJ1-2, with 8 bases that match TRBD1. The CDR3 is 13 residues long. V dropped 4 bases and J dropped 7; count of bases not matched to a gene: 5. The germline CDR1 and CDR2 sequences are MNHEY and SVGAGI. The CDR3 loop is CASSFTTGVGYTF. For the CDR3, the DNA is TGTGCCAGCAGTTTCACGACAGGGGTTGGCTACACCTTC.

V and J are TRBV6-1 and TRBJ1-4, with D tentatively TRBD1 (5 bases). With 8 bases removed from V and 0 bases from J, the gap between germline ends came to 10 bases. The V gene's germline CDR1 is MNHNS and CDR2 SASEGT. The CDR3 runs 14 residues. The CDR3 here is CASGWGATNEKLFF. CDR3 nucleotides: TGTGCCAGCGGATGGGGGGCAACTAATGAAAAACTGTTTTTT.

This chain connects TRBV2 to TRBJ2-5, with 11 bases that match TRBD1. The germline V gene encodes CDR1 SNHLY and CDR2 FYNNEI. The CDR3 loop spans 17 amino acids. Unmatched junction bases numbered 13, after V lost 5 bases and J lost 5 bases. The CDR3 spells CASSLKRTGGYLETQYF. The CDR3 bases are TGTGCCAGCAGTTTAAAGAGGACAGGGGGCTATTTGGAGACCCAGTACTTC.

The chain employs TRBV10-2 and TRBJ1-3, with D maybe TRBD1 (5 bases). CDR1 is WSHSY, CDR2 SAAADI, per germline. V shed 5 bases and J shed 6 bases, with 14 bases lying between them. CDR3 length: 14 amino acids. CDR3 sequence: CASSKTAFENTIYF. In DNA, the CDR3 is TGCGCCAGCAGTAAGACAGCCTTCGAAAACACCATATATTTT.

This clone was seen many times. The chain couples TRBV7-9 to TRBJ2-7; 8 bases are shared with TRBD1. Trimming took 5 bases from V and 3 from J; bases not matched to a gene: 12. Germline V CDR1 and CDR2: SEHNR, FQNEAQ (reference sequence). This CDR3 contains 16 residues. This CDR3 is CASSVGPSGQGYEQYF. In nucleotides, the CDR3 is TGTGCCAGCAGCGTAGGACCCTCCGGACAGGGCTACGAGCAGTACTTC.

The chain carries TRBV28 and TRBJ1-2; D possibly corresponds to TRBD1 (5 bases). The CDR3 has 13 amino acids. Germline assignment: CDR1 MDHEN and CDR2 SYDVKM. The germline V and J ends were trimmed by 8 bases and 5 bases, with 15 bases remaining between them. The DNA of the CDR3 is TGTGCCAGCGTGCCCCCCGCAGGGTATGGCTACACCTTC. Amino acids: CASVPPAGYGYTF.

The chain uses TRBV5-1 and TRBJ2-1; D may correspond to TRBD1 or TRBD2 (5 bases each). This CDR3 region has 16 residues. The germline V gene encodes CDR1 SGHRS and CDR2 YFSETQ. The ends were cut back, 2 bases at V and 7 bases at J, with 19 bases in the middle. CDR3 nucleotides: TGCGCCAGCAGCTTTGGGTGGGACGGTGGGTTGAATGAGCAGTTCTTC. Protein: CASSFGWDGGLNEQFF. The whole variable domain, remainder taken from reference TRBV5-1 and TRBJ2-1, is KAGVTQTPRYLIKTRGQQVTLSCSPISGHRSVSWYQQTPGQGLQFLFEYFSETQRNKGNFPGRFSGRQFSNSRSEMNVSTLELGDSALYLCASSFGWDGGLNEQFFGPGTRLTVL.

For the CDR3, the DNA is TGTGCCAGCAGTGGGCCGAGTGAAGGGGGCGCGTTGGGTAATCAGCCCCAGCATTTT. Protein: CASSGPSEGGALGNQPQHF. This chain connects TRBV2 to TRBJ1-5; 7 bases are a match to TRBD1. V shed 4 bases and J 4 bases; nucleotides not matched to a gene: 19. Germline V CDR1 and CDR2: SNHLY, FYNNEI. The CDR3 extends over 19 amino acids.